The 6 T cell receptor beta chains below all came from one sample that was sequenced in a study of T cell responses to AZD1222 COVID-19 vaccine. Generated by immunoSEQ multiplex PCR, the TCRdb table keeps only in-frame clones and is missing some. The table includes fewer than 200,000 clones, around 90% detected once. The sample here was peripheral blood, taken on day 0 of AZD1222 vaccination. The receptor set was obtained from an adult in good health.

This chain links TRBV9 with TRBJ2-2; D ambiguous. Germline CDR1 is SGDLS and CDR2 is YYNGEE. This CDR3 has 16 residues. V lost 2 bases and J lost 0, with 11 bases in between. CDR3 bases: TGTGCCAGCAGCGTCTTGGGCGGAACGAACACCGGGGAGCTGTTTTTT. Amino acid sequence: CASSVLGGTNTGELFF.

As regards this clone: Other nucleotide sequences in the sample specify the same CDR3. The V call is TRBV7-2, the J call TRBJ1-2; 9 bases align to TRBD1. The CDR3 has 14 residues. Per germline, CDR1 SGHTA and CDR2 FQGNSA. Trimming at V came to 4 bases and at J to 4 bases, leaving 4 bases not matched to a gene. DNA of the CDR3: TGTGCCAGCAGCTCCCAGGGACAGGGCTATGGCTACACCTTC. Amino acids: CASSSQGQGYGYTF.

V gene TRBV7-9 combines with J gene TRBJ1-5; TRBD1 matches 12 bases. V trimming: 5 bases; J trimming: 1 base; junction bases outside the gene matches: 12. The germline V gene encodes CDR1 SEHNR and CDR2 FQNEAQ (reference sequence). The CDR3 runs 19 residues. CDR3 loop: CASSHPGQGAFGSNQPQHF. CDR3 DNA sequence: TGTGCCAGCAGCCACCCGGGACAGGGGGCTTTCGGAAGCAATCAGCCCCAGCATTTT.

This chain uses TRBV28 with TRBJ1-2; unclear D gene. Germline V gives CDR1 MDHEN, CDR2 SYDVKM. The CDR3 totals 13 residues. Trimming left V 6 bases short and J 7 bases short, with 15 bases between. In nucleotides, the CDR3 is TGTGCCAGCAGGAAGTCGGGTTTAGGTGGCTACACCTTC. This codes for CASRKSGLGGYTF.

V and J are TRBV5-1 and TRBJ2-3, with D possibly TRBD2 on 5 matching bases. CDR3 length: 14 amino acids. The germline V gene encodes CDR1 SGHRS and CDR2 YFSETQ. The germline V and J ends were trimmed by 0 bases and 5 bases, with 10 bases remaining between them. CDR3 amino acids: CASSLGQRGDTQYF. In nucleotides, the CDR3 is TGCGCCAGCAGCTTGGGACAACGGGGAGATACGCAGTATTTT.

The chain links TRBV28 to TRBJ1-4; 8 nucleotides align to TRBD1. The CDR3 consists of 14 residues. V trimming: 5 bases; J trimming: 8 bases; junction bases outside the gene matches: 7. CDR1 is MDHEN and CDR2 is SYDVKM in the germline V gene. Written as DNA, the CDR3 is TGTGCCAGCAGTCTCAGGGGGCGCGGGGAAAAACTGTTTTTT. Translation gives CASSLRGRGEKLFF. Using reference TRBV28 and TRBJ1-4 for the parts outside the CDR3, the full variable domain is DVKVTQSSRYLVKRTGEKVFLECVQDMDHENMFWYRQDPGLGLRLIYFSYDVKMKEKGDIPEGYSVSREKKERFSLILESASTNQTSMYLCASSLRGRGEKLFFGSGTQLSVL.